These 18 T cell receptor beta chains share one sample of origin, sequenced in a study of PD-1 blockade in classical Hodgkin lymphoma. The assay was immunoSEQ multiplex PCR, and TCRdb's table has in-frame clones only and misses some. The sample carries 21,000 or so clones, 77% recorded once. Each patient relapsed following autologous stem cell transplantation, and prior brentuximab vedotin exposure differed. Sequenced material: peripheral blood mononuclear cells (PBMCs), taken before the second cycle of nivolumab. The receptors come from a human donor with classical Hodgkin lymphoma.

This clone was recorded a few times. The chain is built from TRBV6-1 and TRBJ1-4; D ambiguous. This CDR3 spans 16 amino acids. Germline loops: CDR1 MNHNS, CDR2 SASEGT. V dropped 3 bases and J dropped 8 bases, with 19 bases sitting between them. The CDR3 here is CASSDYLSRREEKLFF. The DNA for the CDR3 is TGTGCCAGCAGTGATTATTTATCGAGAAGGGAAGAAAAACTGTTTTTT.

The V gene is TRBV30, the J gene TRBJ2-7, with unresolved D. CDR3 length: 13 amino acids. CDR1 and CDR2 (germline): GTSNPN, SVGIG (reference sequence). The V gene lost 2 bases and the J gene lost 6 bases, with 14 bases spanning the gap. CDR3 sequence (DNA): TGTGCCTGGAGTCTCCTAACGGTAGGCGAGCAGTACTTC. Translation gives CAWSLLTVGEQYF. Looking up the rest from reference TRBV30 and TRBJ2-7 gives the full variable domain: SQTIHQWPATLVQPVGSPLSLECTVEGTSNPNLYWYRQAAGRGLQLLFYSVGIGQISSEVPQNLSASRPQDRQFILSSKKLLLSDSGFYLCAWSLLTVGEQYFGPGTRLTVT.

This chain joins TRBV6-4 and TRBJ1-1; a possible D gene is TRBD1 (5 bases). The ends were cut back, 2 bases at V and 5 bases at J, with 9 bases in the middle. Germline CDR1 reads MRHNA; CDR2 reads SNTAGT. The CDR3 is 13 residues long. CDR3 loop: CASSDREGTEAFF. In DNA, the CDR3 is TGTGCCAGCAGTGACCGGGAGGGGACTGAAGCTTTCTTT.

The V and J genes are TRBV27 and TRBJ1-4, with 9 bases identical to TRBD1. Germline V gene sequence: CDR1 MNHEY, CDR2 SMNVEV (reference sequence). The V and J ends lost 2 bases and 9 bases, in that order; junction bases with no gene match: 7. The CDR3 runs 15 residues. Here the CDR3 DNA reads TGTGCCAGCAGTTTAGGGACAGGGCTGGGGAAAAAACTGTTTTTT. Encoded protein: CASSLGTGLGKKLFF.

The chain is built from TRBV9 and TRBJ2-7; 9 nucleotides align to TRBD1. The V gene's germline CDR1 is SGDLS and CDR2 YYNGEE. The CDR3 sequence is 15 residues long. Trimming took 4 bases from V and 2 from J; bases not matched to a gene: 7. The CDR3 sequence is CASSLGQGSTYEQYF. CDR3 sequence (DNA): TGTGCCAGCAGCCTCGGACAGGGGAGTACCTACGAGCAGTACTTC.

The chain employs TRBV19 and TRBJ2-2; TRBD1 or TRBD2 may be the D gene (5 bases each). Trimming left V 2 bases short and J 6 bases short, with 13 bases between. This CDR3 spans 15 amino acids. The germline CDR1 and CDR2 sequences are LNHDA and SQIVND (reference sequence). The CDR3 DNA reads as TGTGCCAGTAGTATAATCACTGGGGGTCCCGGGGAGCTGTTTTTT. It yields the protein CASSIITGGPGELFF.

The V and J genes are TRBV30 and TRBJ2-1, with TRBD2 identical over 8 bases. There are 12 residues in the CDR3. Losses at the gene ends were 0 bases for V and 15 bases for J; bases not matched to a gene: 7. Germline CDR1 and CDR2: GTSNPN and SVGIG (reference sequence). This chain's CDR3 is CAWSVLTGTRFF. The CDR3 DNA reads TGTGCCTGGAGTGTGTTAACCGGGACTAGGTTCTTC. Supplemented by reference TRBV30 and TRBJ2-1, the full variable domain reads SQTIHQWPATLVQPVGSPLSLECTVEGTSNPNLYWYRQAAGRGLQLLFYSVGIGQISSEVPQNLSASRPQDRQFILSSKKLLLSDSGFYLCAWSVLTGTRFFGPGTRLTVL.

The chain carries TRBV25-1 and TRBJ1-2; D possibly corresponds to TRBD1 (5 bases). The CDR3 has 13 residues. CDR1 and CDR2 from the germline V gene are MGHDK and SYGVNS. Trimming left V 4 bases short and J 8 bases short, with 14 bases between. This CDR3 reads CASSGRGILGYTF. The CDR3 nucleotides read TGTGCCAGCAGTGGAAGGGGCATCTTGGGCTACACCTTC.

CDR3 in amino acids: CASTGGEEQYF. CDR3 DNA: TGTGCCAGCACCGGGGGGGAAGAGCAGTACTTC. V and J are TRBV2 and TRBJ2-7; the match to TRBD2 covers 8 bases. V shed 7 bases and J 7 bases; nucleotides not matched to a gene: 3. There are 11 residues in the CDR3. Germline CDR1 reads SNHLY; CDR2 reads FYNNEI.

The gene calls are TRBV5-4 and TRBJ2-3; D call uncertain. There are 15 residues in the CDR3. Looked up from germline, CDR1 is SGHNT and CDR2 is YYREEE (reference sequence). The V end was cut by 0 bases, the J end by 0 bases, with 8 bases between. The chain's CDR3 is CASSLVQSSTDTQYF. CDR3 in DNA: TGTGCCAGCAGCTTGGTACAGTCTAGCACAGATACGCAGTATTTT. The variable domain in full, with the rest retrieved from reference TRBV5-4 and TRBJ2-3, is ETGVTQSPTHLIKTRGQQVTLRCSSQSGHNTVSWYQQALGQGPQFIFQYYREEENGRGNFPPRFSGLQFPNYSSELNVNALELDDSALYLCASSLVQSSTDTQYFGPGTRLTVL.

The CDR3 sequence: CASSLSKVANYGYTF. DNA for the CDR3: TGTGCCAGCAGTTTATCTAAGGTTGCTAACTATGGCTACACCTTC. This chain links TRBV27 with TRBJ1-2, with D unresolved. The CDR3 totals 15 residues. CDR1 MNHEY and CDR2 SMNVEV come from the germline V gene (reference sequence). V dropped 0 bases and J dropped 0 bases, with 8 bases sitting between them.

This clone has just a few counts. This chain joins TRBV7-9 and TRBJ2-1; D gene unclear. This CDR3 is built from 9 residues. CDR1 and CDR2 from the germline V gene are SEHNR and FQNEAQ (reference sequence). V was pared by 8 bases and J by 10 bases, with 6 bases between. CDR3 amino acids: CASDDEQFF. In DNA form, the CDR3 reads TGTGCCAGCGACGACGAGCAGTTCTTC.

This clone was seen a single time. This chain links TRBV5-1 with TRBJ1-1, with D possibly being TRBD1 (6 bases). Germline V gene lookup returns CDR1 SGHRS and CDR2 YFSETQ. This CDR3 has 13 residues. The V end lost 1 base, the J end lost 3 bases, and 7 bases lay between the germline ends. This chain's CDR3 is CASSLKGDTEAFF. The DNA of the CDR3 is TGCGCCAGCAGCTTGAAGGGGGACACTGAAGCTTTCTTT.

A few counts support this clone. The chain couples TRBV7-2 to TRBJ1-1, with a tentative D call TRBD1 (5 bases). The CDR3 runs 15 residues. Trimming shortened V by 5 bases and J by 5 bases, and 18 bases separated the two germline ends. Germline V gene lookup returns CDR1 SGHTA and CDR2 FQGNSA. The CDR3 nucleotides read TGTGCCAGCAGCCCCGGGGGGACCCTCCGGACTGAAGCTTTCTTT. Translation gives CASSPGGTLRTEAFF.

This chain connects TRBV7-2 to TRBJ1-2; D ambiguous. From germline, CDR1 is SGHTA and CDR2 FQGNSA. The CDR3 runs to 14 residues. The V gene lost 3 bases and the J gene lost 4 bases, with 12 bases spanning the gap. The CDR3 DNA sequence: TGTGCCAGCAGCTTCTCGACCGCTAGCTATGGCTACACCTTC. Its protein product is CASSFSTASYGYTF.

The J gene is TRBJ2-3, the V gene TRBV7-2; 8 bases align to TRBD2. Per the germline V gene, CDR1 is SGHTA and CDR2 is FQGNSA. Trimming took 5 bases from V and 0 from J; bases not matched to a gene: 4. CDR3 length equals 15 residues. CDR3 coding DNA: TGTGCCAGCAGCGTCCGCGGGGGGAGCACAGATACGCAGTATTTT. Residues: CASSVRGGSTDTQYF.

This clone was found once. The CDR3 sequence is CASSLNPTSSGANVLTF. CDR3 DNA: TGTGCCAGCAGCCTCAACCCGACCAGCTCTGGGGCCAACGTCCTGACTTTC. The chain recombines TRBV9 with TRBJ2-6; no reliable D call. Trimming removed 4 bases at V and 0 bases at J, with 14 bases between. Looked up from germline, CDR1 is SGDLS and CDR2 is YYNGEE. This CDR3 contains 17 residues. Full variable domain (rest looked up from reference TRBV9 and TRBJ2-6): DSGVTQTPKHLITATGQRVTLRCSPRSGDLSVYWYQQSLDQGLQFLIQYYNGEERAKGNILERFSAQQFPDLHSELNLSSLELGDSALYFCASSLNPTSSGANVLTFGAGSRLTVL.

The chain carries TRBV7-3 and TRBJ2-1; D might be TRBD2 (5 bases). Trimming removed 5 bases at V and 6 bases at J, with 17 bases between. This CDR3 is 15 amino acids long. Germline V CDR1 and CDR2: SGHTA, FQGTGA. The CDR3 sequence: CASSPALVGANEQFF. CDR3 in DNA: TGTGCCAGCAGCCCCGCTCTAGTGGGAGCCAATGAGCAGTTCTTC.